This TCR beta chain emerged from a study of cytomegalovirus exposure and HLA in healthy donors. For the study at large: From HLA-typed donors, an early data release held some 80 million unique TCRs. Of the donors genotyped, 398 in all, 65% to 90% fell in the Caucasian-associated ancestry cluster. Study-wide findings and caveats: A later analysis reportedly found fewer N-insertions in an Asian-associated ancestry cluster than the roughly 670-donor mean.

Primers: 60 Vbeta forward and 13 Jbeta reverse. This table comes from immunoSEQ multiplex PCR, and its TCRdb copy is limited to in-frame clones, with some not included. This sample has some 200,000 clones, with roughly 80% found just once. V was clipped by 4 bases and J by 0 bases, with 9 bases between them. From germline, CDR1 is MNHEY and CDR2 SVGAGI. The CDR3 runs 14 residues. Concerning this clone itself: The antigen is not known.

The chain recombines TRBV6-5 with TRBJ1-2; D ambiguous. The specimen sequenced was PBMCs. The receptor was isolated from a man aged 50 to 59 in good health and CMV-seronegative. The CDR3 here is CASSSSGTNYGYTF. The CDR3 DNA is TGTGCCAGCAGTTCATCCGGGACTAACTATGGCTACACCTTC.